This T cell receptor beta chain was recorded in a study of shared clonotypes between healthy human individuals. The CDR3 is 16 amino acids. V was clipped by 2 bases and J by 4 bases; unmatched bases: 5. Germline CDR1 SGHTA, CDR2 FQGTGA. Method: immunoSEQ multiplex PCR; TCRdb's copy keeps in-frame clones and lacks some. The data contain 900,000 to 1,200,000 clones, about 84% of them singletons. The V call is TRBV7-3, the J call TRBJ2-2, with 9 nucleotides matching TRBD2. Sequencing was performed on memory CD4+ T cells from PBMCs. Subset given: CD45RA-negative fraction. This clonotype was sampled from a man aged 18 to 35 in good health. Some clones in this sample may be carry-over from other donors' samples. The CDR3 region is CASSLSGGRATGELFF. In nucleotides, the CDR3 is TGTGCCAGCAGCTTATCCGGCGGGAGGGCCACCGGGGAGCTGTTTTTT.